A selection of T cell receptor beta chains follows, all from one sample in a study of blood T cell repertoires in COVID-19. Data came from immunoSEQ multiplex PCR; TCRdb stores just in-frame clones and leaves some out. The sample carries 88,000 or so clones, about four fifths recorded once. The sequenced sample was peripheral blood. The origin of the receptors is a human donor in a cohort sampled during active COVID-19. Both conserved end residues are part of each CDR3. The D gene is left open where the match is weak. Not every row has a clone size; where given, it reads once, few, many or a size class.

j_gene	d_gene	abundance	v_gene	CDR3aa	CDR3nt
TRBJ2-5	NA	NA	TRBV18	CASSPSSGGRQETQYF	TGTGCCAGCTCACCCTCATCCGGAGGACGCCAAGAGACCCAGTACTTC
TRBJ1-1	TRBD1	NA	TRBV11-2	CASSFRQGGSNTEAFF	TGTGCCAGCAGCTTTAGACAGGGTGGGTCGAACACTGAAGCTTTCTTT
TRBJ2-7	NA	NA	TRBV6-6	CASSHQQGPEQYF	TGTGCCAGCAGTCACCAACAGGGACCCGAGCAGTACTTC
TRBJ2-5	TRBD2	NA	TRBV4-2	CASSQEPPVSRLAGDRQETQYF	TGTGCCAGCAGCCAAGAACCTCCAGTCTCGAGACTAGCGGGGGACCGCCAAGAGACCCAGTACTTC
TRBJ2-2	TRBD2	NA	TRBV24-1	CATTLAGGPFGTGELFF	TGTGCCACCACGCTAGCGGGAGGGCCTTTTGGCACCGGGGAGCTGTTTTTT
TRBJ1-1	TRBD1	NA	TRBV5-8	CASSPGGPNTEAFF	TGTGCCAGCAGCCCAGGGGGCCCGAACACTGAAGCTTTCTTT
TRBJ1-1	TRBD1	NA	TRBV9	CASGQGAETEAFF	TGTGCCTCCGGACAGGGGGCTGAGACTGAAGCTTTCTTT
TRBJ1-2	NA	NA	TRBV6-1	CASSEPGYGYTF	TGTGCCAGCAGTGAACCAGGGTATGGCTACACCTTC
TRBJ2-3	NA	NA	TRBV6-4	CASSDSHGTDTQYF	TGTGCCAGCAGTGACTCGCACGGGACAGATACGCAGTATTTT
TRBJ1-4	NA	NA	TRBV15	CATSWRAGEKLFF	TGTGCCACCTCTTGGCGGGCGGGAGAAAAACTGTTTTTT
TRBJ2-2	NA	NA	TRBV21-1	CASRGQNKTTGGELFF	TGTGCCAGCCGCGGCCAAAACAAGACGACAGGCGGGGAGCTGTTTTTT
TRBJ1-1	NA	NA	TRBV6-2/TRBV6-3	CASSPRSGGNTEAFF	TGTGCCAGCAGCCCACGTTCGGGGGGGAACACTGAAGCTTTCTTT
TRBJ1-1	TRBD1	NA	TRBV15	CATSRAILTGYNTEAFF	TGTGCCACCAGCAGAGCGATCTTGACAGGGTATAACACTGAAGCTTTCTTT
TRBJ2-3	TRBD2	NA	TRBV10-1	CASSDGTTTDTQYF	TGCGCCAGCAGTGATGGGACTACCACAGATACGCAGTATTTT
TRBJ1-1	NA	once	TRBV30	CAWSRNGDGEAFF	TGTGCCTGGAGTCGGAATGGAGACGGAGAAGCTTTCTTT
TRBJ1-6	NA	NA	TRBV2	CASSEGAKSSYNSPLHF	TGTGCCAGCAGTGAGGGGGCGAAGAGCTCCTATAATTCACCCCTCCACTTT
TRBJ2-3	TRBD1	NA	TRBV19	CASSTRTGASTDTQYF	TGTGCCAGTAGCACCAGGACAGGGGCTAGCACAGATACGCAGTATTTT
TRBJ2-2	TRBD2	NA	TRBV3-1/TRBV3-2	CASSQRGGQNTGELFF	TGTGCCAGCAGCCAACGCGGGGGGCAGAACACCGGGGAGCTGTTTTTT
TRBJ2-1	TRBD1	NA	TRBV28	CATIQGAGGEQFF	TGTGCCACCATACAGGGGGCCGGAGGTGAGCAGTTCTTC
TRBJ2-7	NA	NA	TRBV10-3	CAISRSGPYEQYF	TGTGCCATCAGCCGTAGCGGACCCTACGAGCAGTACTTC
TRBJ2-5	TRBD1	NA	TRBV29-1	CSVGQGTGVQETQYF	TGCAGCGTTGGGCAAGGGACAGGGGTCCAAGAGACCCAGTACTTC
TRBJ1-1	TRBD1	NA	TRBV10-1	CASRPQGTEAFF	TGCGCCAGCAGACCACAGGGGACTGAAGCTTTCTTT
TRBJ2-3	NA	NA	TRBV19	CASSTRTGKSTDTQYF	TGTGCCAGTAGTACCCGGACTGGTAAGAGCACAGATACGCAGTATTTT
TRBJ2-3	TRBD2	once	TRBV7-8	CASSLGHGGGTDTQYF	TGTGCCAGCAGCTTAGGACATGGGGGGGGCACAGATACGCAGTATTTT
TRBJ1-4	TRBD1	NA	TRBV24-1	CATSLVTGNGEKLFF	TGTGCCACCAGTCTAGTGACAGGGAACGGAGAAAAACTGTTTTTT
TRBJ1-1	NA	NA	TRBV2	CASTLRGGAAEAFF	TGTGCCAGCACCCTAAGGGGGGGGGCTGCTGAAGCTTTCTTT